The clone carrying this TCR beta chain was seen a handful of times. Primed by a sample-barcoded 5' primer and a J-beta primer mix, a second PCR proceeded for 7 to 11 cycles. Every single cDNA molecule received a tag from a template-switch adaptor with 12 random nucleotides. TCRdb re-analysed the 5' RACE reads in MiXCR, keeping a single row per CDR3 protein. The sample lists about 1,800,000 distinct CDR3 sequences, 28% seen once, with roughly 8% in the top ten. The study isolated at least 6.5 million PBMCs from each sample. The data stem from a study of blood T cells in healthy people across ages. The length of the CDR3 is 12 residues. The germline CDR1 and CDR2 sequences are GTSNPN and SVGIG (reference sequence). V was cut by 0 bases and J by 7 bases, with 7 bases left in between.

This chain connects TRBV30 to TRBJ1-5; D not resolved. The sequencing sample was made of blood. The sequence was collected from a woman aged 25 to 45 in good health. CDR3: CAWSVREQPQHF. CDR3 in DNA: TGTGCCTGGAGTGTACGGGAGCAGCCCCAGCATTTT.